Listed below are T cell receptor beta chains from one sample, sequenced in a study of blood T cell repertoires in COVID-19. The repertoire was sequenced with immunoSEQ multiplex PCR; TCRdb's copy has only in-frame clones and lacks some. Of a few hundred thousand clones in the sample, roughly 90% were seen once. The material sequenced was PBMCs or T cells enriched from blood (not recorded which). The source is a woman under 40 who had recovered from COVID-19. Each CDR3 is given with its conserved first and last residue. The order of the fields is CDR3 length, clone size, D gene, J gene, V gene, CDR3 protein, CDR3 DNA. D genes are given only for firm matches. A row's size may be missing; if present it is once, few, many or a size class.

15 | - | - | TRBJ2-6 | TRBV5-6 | CASSFPQSGANVLTF | TGTGCCAGCAGCTTTCCCCAATCTGGGGCCAACGTCCTGACTTTC
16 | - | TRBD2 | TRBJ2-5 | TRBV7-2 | CASSLGSGRPQETQYF | TGTGCCAGCAGCTTAGGTAGCGGGAGGCCACAAGAGACCCAGTACTTC
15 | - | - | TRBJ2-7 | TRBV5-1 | CASSLPQGPSYEQYF | TGCGCCAGCAGCTTGCCCCAGGGGCCATCCTACGAGCAGTACTTC
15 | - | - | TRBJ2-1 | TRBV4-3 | CASSPGGWAYNEQFF | TGCGCCAGCAGCCCCGGGGGTTGGGCCTACAATGAGCAGTTCTTC
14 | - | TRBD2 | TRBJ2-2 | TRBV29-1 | CSAQLAGVTGELFF | TGCAGCGCCCAACTAGCGGGAGTCACCGGGGAGCTGTTTTTT
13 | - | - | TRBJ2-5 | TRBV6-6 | CASSYLRVETQYF | TGTGCCAGCAGTTACTTGAGAGTGGAGACCCAGTACTTC
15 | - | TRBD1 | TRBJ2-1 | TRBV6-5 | CASSRPGQGPNEQFF | TGTGCCAGCAGTCGGCCGGGACAGGGCCCCAATGAGCAGTTCTTC
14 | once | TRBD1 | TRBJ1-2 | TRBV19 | CASSADRGHGGYTF | TGTGCCAGTAGTGCCGACAGGGGGCACGGAGGCTACACCTTC
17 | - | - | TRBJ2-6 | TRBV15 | CATSRRAFSSGANVLTF | TGTGCCACCAGCAGGCGGGCTTTCAGCTCTGGGGCCAACGTCCTGACTTTC
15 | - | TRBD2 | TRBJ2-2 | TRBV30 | CAWTSAGVSTGELFF | TGTGCCTGGACTTCCGCGGGGGTCTCCACCGGGGAGCTGTTTTTT
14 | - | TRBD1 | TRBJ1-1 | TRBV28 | CASSLATGGAGAFF | TGTGCCAGCAGTTTGGCGACAGGGGGCGCTGGGGCTTTCTTT
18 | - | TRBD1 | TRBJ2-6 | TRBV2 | CASSEGRTGRSGANVLTF | TGTGCCAGCAGTGAAGGGAGGACAGGCCGCTCTGGGGCCAACGTCCTGACTTTC
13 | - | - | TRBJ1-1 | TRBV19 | CASSEGRTTEAFF | TGTGCCAGTTCGGAGGGGCGTACCACCGAAGCTTTCTTT
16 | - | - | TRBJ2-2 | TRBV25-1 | CASSELGAVGTGELFF | TGTGCCAGCAGTGAACTGGGGGCGGTGGGGACCGGGGAGCTGTTTTTT
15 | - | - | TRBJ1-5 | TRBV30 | CAWSPSARDNQPQHF | TGTGCCTGGAGTCCCTCTGCCAGGGACAATCAGCCCCAGCATTTT
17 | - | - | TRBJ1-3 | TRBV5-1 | CASSLGRTDLSGNTIYF | TGCGCCAGCAGCTTGGGGAGGACGGACCTCTCTGGAAACACCATATATTTT
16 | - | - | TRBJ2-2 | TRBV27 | CASSLEVRGNTGELFF | TGTGCCAGCAGTTTAGAAGTTAGAGGGAACACCGGGGAGCTGTTTTTT
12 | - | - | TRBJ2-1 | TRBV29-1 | CSVQGSYNEQFF | TGCAGCGTACAGGGATCCTACAATGAGCAGTTCTTC
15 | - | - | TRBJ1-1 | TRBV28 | CASSLTRGMNTEAFF | TGTGCCAGCAGCCTTACCAGGGGCATGAACACTGAAGCTTTCTTT
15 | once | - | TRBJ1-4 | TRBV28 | CASSPAGRGNEKLFF | TGTGCCAGCAGTCCGGCGGGCAGGGGCAATGAAAAACTGTTTTTT
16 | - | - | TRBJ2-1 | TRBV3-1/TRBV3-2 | CASSQEAFPLYNEQFF | TGTGCCAGCAGCCAAGAAGCTTTCCCTTTATACAATGAGCAGTTCTTC
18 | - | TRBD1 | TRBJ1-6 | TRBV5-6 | CASSFLDRGTEYNSPLHF | TGTGCCAGCAGCTTCTTGGACAGGGGAACGGAATATAATTCACCCCTCCACTTT
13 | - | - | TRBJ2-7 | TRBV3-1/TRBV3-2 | CASGLRVGYEQYF | TGTGCCAGCGGGCTCAGAGTGGGCTACGAGCAGTACTTC
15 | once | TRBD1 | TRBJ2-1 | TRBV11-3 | CASSLGGGLNNEQFF | TGTGCCAGCAGCTTAGGAGGGGGCCTCAACAATGAGCAGTTCTTC
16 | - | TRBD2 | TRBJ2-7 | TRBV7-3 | CASSAVGGLAGAVQYF | TGTGCCAGCAGCGCCGTTGGGGGACTAGCGGGAGCCGTGCAGTACTTC
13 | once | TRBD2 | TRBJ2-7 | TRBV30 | CAWSLWGGYEQYF | TGTGCCTGGAGTCTGTGGGGGGGCTACGAGCAGTACTTC
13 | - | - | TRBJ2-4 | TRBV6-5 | CASSRDRSDIQYF | TGTGCCAGCAGCCGAGACAGGTCAGACATTCAGTACTTC
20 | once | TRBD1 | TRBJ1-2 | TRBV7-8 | CASSLGGFIRTGNSNYGYTF | TGTGCCAGCAGCTTAGGGGGCTTCATTAGGACAGGGAATTCTAACTATGGCTACACCTTC
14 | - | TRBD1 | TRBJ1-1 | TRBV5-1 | CASSPGTESTEAFF | TGCGCCAGCAGCCCCGGGACAGAGAGCACTGAAGCTTTCTTT
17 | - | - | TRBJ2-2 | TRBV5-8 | CAIELLESLAKPGELFF | TGTGCCATCGAATTACTGGAGTCACTAGCAAAACCCGGGGAGCTGTTTTTT
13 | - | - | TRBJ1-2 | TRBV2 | CASSGQAGYGYTF | TGTGCCAGCAGTGGACAGGCCGGTTATGGCTACACCTTC
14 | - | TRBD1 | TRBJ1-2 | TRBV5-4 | CASRGQTVPYGYTF | TGTGCCAGCCGGGGACAGACCGTCCCTTATGGCTACACCTTC
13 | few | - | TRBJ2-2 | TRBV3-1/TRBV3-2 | CASSPISAGELFF | TGTGCCAGCAGCCCAATTTCAGCCGGGGAGCTGTTTTTT
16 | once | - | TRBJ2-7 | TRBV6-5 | CASSYPDSLNSYEQYF | TGTGCCAGCAGTTACCCAGACAGCCTAAATTCCTACGAGCAGTACTTC
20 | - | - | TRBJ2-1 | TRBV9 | CASSVGPGQMKPTSYNEQFF | TGTGCCAGCAGCGTAGGGCCCGGACAGATGAAGCCGACCTCCTACAATGAGCAGTTCTTC
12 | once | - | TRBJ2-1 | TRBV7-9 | CASSLRENEQFF | TGTGCCAGCAGCTTACGTGAGAATGAGCAGTTCTTC
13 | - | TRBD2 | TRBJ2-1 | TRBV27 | CGTSRGGNERQFF | TGTGGAACCTCGCGGGGGGGCAATGAGAGGCAGTTCTTC
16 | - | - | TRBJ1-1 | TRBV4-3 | CASSQARGQPNTEAFF | TGCGCCAGCAGCCAAGCACGCGGACAGCCGAACACTGAAGCTTTCTTT
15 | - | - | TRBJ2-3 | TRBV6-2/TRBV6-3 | CASSYSKLLRDTQYF | TGTGCCAGCAGTTACTCGAAACTTTTGAGGGATACGCAGTATTTT
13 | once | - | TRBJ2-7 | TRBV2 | CASSVRVPYEQYF | TGTGCCAGCAGTGTCCGGGTCCCCTACGAGCAGTACTTC
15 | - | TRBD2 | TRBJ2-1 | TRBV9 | CASSVDRRGGGEQFF | TGTGCCAGCAGCGTAGACCGGCGGGGGGGCGGTGAGCAGTTCTTC
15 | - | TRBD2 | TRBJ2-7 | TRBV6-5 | CASSRGLAGMSEQYF | TGTGCCAGCAGTCGGGGACTAGCGGGAATGAGCGAGCAGTACTTC
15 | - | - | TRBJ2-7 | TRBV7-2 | CASSLGGGRSYEQYF | TGTGCCAGCAGCTTAGGGGGGGGGCGGTCCTACGAGCAGTACTTC
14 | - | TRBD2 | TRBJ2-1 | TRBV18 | CASSGYSGRDEQFF | TGTGCCAGCTCTGGGTACTCCGGGAGGGATGAGCAGTTCTTC
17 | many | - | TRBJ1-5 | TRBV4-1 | CASSQSEGAVGNQPQHF | TGCGCCAGCAGCCAATCCGAAGGGGCGGTAGGCAATCAGCCCCAGCATTTT
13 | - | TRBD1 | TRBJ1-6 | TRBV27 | CASTGQNNSPLHF | TGTGCCAGCACGGGACAGAATAATTCACCCCTCCACTTT
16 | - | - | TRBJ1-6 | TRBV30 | CAWAPGIEDRNSPLHF | TGTGCCTGGGCCCCCGGGATTGAGGACCGTAATTCACCCCTCCACTTT
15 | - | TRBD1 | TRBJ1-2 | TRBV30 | CAWTLPGTVIYGYTF | TGTGCCTGGACCCTCCCCGGGACAGTGATTTATGGCTACACCTTC